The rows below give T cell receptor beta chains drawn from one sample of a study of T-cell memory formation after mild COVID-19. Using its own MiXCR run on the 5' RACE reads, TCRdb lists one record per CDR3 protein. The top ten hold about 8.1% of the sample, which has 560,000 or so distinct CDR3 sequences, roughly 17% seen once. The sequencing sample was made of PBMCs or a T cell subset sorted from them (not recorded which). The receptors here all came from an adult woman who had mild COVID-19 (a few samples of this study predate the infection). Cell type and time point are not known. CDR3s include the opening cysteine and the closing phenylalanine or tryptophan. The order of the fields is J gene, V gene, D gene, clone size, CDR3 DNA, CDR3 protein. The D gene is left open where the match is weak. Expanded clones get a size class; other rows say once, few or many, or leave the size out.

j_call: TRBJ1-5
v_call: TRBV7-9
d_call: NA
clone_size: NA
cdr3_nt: TGTGCCAGCAGCCCCGACAGTTCGGGTGGCAATCAGCCCCAGCATTTT
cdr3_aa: CASSPDSSGGNQPQHF

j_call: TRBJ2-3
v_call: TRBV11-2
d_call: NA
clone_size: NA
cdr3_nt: TGTGCCAGCAGCGCGATGGTCCGGGTTTCTCTTAATACGCAGTATTTT
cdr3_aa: CASSAMVRVSLNTQYF

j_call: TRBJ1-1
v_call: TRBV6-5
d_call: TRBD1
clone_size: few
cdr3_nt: TGTGCCAGCAGCCCAGGGGGCAACTCAAACACTGAAGCTTTCTTT
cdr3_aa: CASSPGGNSNTEAFF

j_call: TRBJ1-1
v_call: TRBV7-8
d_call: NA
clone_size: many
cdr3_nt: TGTGCCAGCAGGGCGGGGGAACTGGTGGGCACTGAAGCTTTCTTT
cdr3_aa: CASRAGELVGTEAFF

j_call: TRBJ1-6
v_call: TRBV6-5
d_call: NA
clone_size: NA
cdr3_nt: TGTGCCAGCAGTTACTCTGGAGGGAAGGCCCTCCACTTT
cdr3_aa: CASSYSGGKALHF

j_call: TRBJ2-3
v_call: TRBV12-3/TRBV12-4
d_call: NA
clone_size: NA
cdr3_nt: TGTGCCAGCAGTTTGGGGGGTCGGGAAGATACGCAGTATTTT
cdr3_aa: CASSLGGREDTQYF

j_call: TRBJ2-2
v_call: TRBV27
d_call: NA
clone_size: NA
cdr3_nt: TGTGCCAGCAGTTTTGGACAGATAAACACCGGGGAGCTGTTTTTT
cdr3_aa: CASSFGQINTGELFF

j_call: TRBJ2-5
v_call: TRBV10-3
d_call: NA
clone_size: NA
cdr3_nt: TGTGCCATCAGTGAGTCGGTCAGTGGGACCCAGTACTTC
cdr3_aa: CAISESVSGTQYF

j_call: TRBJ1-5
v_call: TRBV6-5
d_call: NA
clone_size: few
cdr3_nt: TGTGCCAGCAGTAATACAGGGTCGAGCAATCAGCCCCAGCATTTT
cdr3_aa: CASSNTGSSNQPQHF

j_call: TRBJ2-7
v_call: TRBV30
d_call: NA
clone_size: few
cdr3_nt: TGTGCCTGGAGAAGGCAGTCCTACGAGCAGTACTTC
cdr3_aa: CAWRRQSYEQYF

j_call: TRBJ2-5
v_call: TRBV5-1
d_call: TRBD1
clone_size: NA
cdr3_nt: TGCGCCAGCAGCTTGTTCACCTGGACAGGGCTCGGAGAGACCCAGTACTTC
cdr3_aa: CASSLFTWTGLGETQYF

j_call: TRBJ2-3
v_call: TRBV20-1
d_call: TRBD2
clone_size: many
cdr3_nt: TGCAGTGCTAGGAGGACTAGCGGTACCACAGATACGCAGTATTTT
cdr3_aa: CSARRTSGTTDTQYF

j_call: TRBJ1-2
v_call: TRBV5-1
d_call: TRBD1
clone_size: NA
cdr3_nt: TGCGCCAGCAACGGAGGGACAGCAGCCTATGGCTACACCTTC
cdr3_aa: CASNGGTAAYGYTF

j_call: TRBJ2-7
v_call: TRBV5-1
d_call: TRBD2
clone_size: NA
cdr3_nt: TGCGCCAGCAGCGAACTAGCGGGGTCCTACGAGCAGTACTTC
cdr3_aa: CASSELAGSYEQYF

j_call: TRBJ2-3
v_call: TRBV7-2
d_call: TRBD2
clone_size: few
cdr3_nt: TGTGCCAGCAGCCTAGGACTAGCGGGAGTTTCGGCAGATACGCAGTATTTT
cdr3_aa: CASSLGLAGVSADTQYF

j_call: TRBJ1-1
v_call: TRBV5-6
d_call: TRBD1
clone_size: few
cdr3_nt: TGTGCCAGCAGCTTACCTACAGGGGCGGCCACTGAAGCTTTCTTT
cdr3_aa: CASSLPTGAATEAFF

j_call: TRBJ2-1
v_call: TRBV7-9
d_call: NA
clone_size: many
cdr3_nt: TGTGCCAGCAGCCCATCGGTGGATGAGCAGTTCTTC
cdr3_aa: CASSPSVDEQFF

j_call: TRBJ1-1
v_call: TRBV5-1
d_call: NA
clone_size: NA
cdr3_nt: TGCGCCAGCAGCTTGATCGGTGAGGGTTCGATTAACACTGAAGCTTTCTTT
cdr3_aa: CASSLIGEGSINTEAFF

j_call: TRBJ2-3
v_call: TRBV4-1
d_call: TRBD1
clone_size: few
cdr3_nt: TGCGCCAGCAGCCAAGCCCCGACAGGGGGCGTTGATACGCAGTATTTT
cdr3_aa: CASSQAPTGGVDTQYF

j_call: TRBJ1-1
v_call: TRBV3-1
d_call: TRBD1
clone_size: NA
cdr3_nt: TGTGCCAGCAGCCCGTTTCTCCCCCCGGACAGGGGCACTGAAGCTTTCTTT
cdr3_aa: CASSPFLPPDRGTEAFF

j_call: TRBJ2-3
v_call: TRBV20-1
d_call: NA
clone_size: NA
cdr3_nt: TGCAGTGCCTCCGAGATAACAGATACGCAGTATTTT
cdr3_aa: CSASEITDTQYF

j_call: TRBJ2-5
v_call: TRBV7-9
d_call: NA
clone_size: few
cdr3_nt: TGTGCCAGCAGCCCCCGGGACGGTGGCGGGGAGACCCAGTACTTC
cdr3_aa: CASSPRDGGGETQYF

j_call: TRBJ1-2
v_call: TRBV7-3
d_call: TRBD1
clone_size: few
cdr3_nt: TGTGCCAGCAGCTTAAGTCCGACAGGGAACTATGGCTACACCTTC
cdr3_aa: CASSLSPTGNYGYTF

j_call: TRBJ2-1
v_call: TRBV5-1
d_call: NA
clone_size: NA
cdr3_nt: TGCGCCAGCAGCTTAGATGTTAATAGCGGCAATGAGCAGTTCTTC
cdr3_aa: CASSLDVNSGNEQFF

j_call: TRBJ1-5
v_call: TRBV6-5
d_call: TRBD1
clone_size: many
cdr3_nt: TGTGCCAGCAGCCGGACAGGGAATCAGCCCCAGCATTTT
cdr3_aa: CASSRTGNQPQHF

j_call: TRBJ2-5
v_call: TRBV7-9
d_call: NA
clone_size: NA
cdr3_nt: TGTGCCAGCAGCTTAGCCTTAGCGGCTATCCTGGAGACCCAGTACTTC
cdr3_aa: CASSLALAAILETQYF

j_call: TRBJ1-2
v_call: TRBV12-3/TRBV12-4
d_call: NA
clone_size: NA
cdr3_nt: TGTGCCAGCAGTTCGTCGTTCTATAGACTCTATGGCTACACCTTC
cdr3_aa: CASSSSFYRLYGYTF

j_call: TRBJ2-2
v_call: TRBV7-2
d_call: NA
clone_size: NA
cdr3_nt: TGTGCCAGCAGCTCTCTGGGTCGAGGACTGCCCGGGGAGCTGTTTTTT
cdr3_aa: CASSSLGRGLPGELFF

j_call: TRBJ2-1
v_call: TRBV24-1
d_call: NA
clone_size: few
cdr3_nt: TGTGCCACCAGTGATTCCCATGGAGGGGGCCCCTACGAATTGAAGCAGTTCTTC
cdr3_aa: CATSDSHGGGPYELKQFF

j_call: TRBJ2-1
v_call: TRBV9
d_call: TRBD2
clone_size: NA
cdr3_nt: TGTGCCAGCAGCGTAGGACCAGCGGGGGAATTCAATGAGCAGTTCTTC
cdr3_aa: CASSVGPAGEFNEQFF

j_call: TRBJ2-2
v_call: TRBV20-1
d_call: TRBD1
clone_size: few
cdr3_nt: TGCAGTGCTAGTTCCAGAGACAGGGTTAACACCGGGGAGCTGTTTTTT
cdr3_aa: CSASSRDRVNTGELFF

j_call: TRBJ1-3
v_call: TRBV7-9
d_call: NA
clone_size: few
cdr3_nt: TGTGCCAGCAGCTTCCCGACTGAGAACACCATATATTTT
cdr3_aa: CASSFPTENTIYF

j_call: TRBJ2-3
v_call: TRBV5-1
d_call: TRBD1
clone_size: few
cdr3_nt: TGCGCCAGCAGCTGGTCGACAGGGAGCCGAGATACGCAGTATTTT
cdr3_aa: CASSWSTGSRDTQYF

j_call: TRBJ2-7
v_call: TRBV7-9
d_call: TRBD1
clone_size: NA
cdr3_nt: TGTGCCAGCAGCTCGGACAGGGGGGTCCACGAGCAGTACTTC
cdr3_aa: CASSSDRGVHEQYF

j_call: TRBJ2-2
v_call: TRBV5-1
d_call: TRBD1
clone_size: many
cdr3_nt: TGCGCCAGCAGCCGACAGGGGGCGAACACCGGGGAGCTGTTTTTT
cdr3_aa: CASSRQGANTGELFF

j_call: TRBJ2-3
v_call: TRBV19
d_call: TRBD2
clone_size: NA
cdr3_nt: TGTGCCAGTACCGGTGGTAGCGGGGCTGCAGATACGCAGTATTTT
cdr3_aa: CASTGGSGAADTQYF

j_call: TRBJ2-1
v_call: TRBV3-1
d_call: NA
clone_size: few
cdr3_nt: TGTGCCAGCAGCCATACTAGCCTCCTAACGTACAATGAGCAGTTCTTC
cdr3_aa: CASSHTSLLTYNEQFF

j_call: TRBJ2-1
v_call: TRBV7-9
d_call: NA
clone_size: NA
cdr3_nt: TGTGCCAGCAGCTTAGTCGGGCGGGGAGAGTACAATGAGCAGTTCTTC
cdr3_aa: CASSLVGRGEYNEQFF

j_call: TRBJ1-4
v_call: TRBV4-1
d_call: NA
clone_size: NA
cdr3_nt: TGCGCCAGCAGCCAAGATGGGGGAAGTAGCCGTGAAAAACTGTTTTTT
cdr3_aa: CASSQDGGSSREKLFF

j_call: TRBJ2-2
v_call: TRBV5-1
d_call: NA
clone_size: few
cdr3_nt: TGCGCCAGCAGCTGGGCAGGGGCGAAAACCGGGGAGCTGTTTTTT
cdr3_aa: CASSWAGAKTGELFF

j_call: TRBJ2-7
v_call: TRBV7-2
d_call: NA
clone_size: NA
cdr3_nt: TGTGCCAGCAGCTTTCTAAGCGGATACTACGAGCAGTACTTC
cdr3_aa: CASSFLSGYYEQYF

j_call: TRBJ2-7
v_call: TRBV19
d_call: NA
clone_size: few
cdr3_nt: TGTGCCAGTAGTAGACTCGGACAATTCTACGAGCAGTACTTC
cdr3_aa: CASSRLGQFYEQYF

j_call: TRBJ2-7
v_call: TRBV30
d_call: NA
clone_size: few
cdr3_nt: TGTGCCTGGAGCGGGGGACCACTTCCTTCAGTCTCCTACGAGCAGTACTTC
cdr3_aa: CAWSGGPLPSVSYEQYF

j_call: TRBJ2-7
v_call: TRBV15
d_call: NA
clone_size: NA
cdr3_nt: TGTGCCACCAGTGAAGCCCGCACCTACGAGCAGTACTTC
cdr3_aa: CATSEARTYEQYF

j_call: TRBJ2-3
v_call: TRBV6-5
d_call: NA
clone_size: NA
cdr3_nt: TGTGCCAGCAGCTTAGCGGTCCGGGAAGATACGCAGTATTTT
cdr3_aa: CASSLAVREDTQYF

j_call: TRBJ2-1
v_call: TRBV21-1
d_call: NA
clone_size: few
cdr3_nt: TGTGCCAGCAGCAAAGTACAGGGGAGCTCCTACAATGAGCAGTTCTTC
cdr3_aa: CASSKVQGSSYNEQFF

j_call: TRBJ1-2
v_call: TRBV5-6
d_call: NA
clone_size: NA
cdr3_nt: TGTGCCAGCAGCTTGAGGGACCGGTTCTATGGCTACACCTTC
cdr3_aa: CASSLRDRFYGYTF

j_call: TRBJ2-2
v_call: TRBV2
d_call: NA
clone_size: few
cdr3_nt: TGTGCCAGCAGTGAAGTGGACACCGGGGAGCTGTTTTTT
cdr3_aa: CASSEVDTGELFF

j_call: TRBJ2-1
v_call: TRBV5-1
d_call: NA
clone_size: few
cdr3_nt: TGCGCCAGCAGCTGGAATGAGGGGAGCTCCTACAATGAGCAGTTCTTC
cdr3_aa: CASSWNEGSSYNEQFF

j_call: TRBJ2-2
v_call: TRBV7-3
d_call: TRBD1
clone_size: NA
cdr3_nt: TGTGCCAGCAGCTTAATGGGGACAGGGCCGAACACCGGGGAGCTGTTTTTT
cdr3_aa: CASSLMGTGPNTGELFF

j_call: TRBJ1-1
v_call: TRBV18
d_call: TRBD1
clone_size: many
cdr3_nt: TGTGCCAGCAGCCCACAGGGGGCGAACACTGAAGCTTTCTTT
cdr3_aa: CASSPQGANTEAFF

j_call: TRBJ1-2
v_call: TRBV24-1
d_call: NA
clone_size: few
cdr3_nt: TGTGCCACCAGTTCCTTCCGGGACAACGCCTATGGCTACACCTTC
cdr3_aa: CATSSFRDNAYGYTF

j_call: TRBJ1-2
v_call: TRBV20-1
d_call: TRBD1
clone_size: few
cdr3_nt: TGCAGTGCTAGAGATCCCCGACAGGGCGACTATGGCTACACCTTC
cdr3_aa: CSARDPRQGDYGYTF

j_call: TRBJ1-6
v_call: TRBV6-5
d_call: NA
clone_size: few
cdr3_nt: TGTGCCACCTCCAGGGAAGGCTTTGTTAATTCACCCCTCCACTTT
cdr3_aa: CATSREGFVNSPLHF

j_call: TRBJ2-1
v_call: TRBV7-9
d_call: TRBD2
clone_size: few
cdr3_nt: TGTGCCAGCAGCAACCAGGGGACTAGCGGGAGTGAGCAGTTCTTC
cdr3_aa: CASSNQGTSGSEQFF

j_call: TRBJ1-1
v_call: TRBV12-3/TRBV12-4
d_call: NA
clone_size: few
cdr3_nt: TGTGCCAGCGTGGGACAAGTCAACACTGAAGCTTTCTTT
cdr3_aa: CASVGQVNTEAFF

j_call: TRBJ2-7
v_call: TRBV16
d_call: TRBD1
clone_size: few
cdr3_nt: TGTGCCAGCAGCGGTCTGGGACAGGGGGACTACGAGCAGTACTTC
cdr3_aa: CASSGLGQGDYEQYF

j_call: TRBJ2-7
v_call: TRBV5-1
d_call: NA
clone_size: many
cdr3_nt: TGCGCCAGCATGGCGGGTACAGGGAACTCCTACGAGCAGTACTTC
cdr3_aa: CASMAGTGNSYEQYF

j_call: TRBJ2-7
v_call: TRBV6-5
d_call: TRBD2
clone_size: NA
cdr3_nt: TGTGCCAGCAGTCGACGGCAATGGGTGGAGCGGGAGAAACCCTACGAGCAGTACTTC
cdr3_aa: CASSRRQWVEREKPYEQYF